This paragraph reports one TCR beta chain. As handled by the study authors: Sequence data from immunoSEQ were junction-only and lacked quality scores; consequently, filtering differed. The data were produced by immunoSEQ multiplex PCR, yet TCRdb's version contains in-frame clones alone and is incomplete. From that table come the V and J calls and clone size; the DNA was used to work out D and trimming. The sample yields 740,000 or so clones, around four fifths seen once. This sample is drawn from a study of shared clonotypes between healthy human individuals. The germline CDR1 and CDR2 sequences are SSHAT and FNYEAQ (reference sequence). V gave up 1 base and J gave up 9 bases, with 12 bases separating them. The CDR3 spans 14 residues.

The specimen sequenced was memory CD4+ T cells sorted from blood. Sample subset: CD45RA-negative fraction. This receptor was identified in a woman aged 30 to 39 in good health. The chain joins TRBV7-7 to TRBJ2-2; weak D call: TRBD2 (5 bases). CDR3 protein: CASSLVRGSRELFF. DNA of the CDR3: TGTGCCAGCAGCTTAGTACGGGGTAGCCGGGAGCTGTTTTTT.